This is a list of T cell receptor beta chains from one sample in a study of cytomegalovirus exposure and HLA in healthy donors. This table comes from immunoSEQ multiplex PCR, and its TCRdb copy is limited to in-frame clones, with some not included. The table records roughly 180,000 clones, 80% to 90% of them present only once. Input material: PBMCs. The source is a girl aged 2-15 years in good health and CMV-seropositive. Both conserved end residues are part of each CDR3. Fields, in order: V gene, CDR3 length, J gene, CDR3 protein.

TRBV27	12	TRBJ2-7	CASSLSGYEQYF
TRBV18	16	TRBJ2-7	CASSPGIGTGTYEQYF
TRBV11-3	16	TRBJ2-3	CASSAGTSGRTDTQYF
TRBV9	15	TRBJ2-6	CASSVAGAGANVLTF
TRBV9	17	TRBJ1-2	CASSVARQGNAAYGYTF
TRBV9	14	TRBJ2-3	CASSPPGGTDTQYF
TRBV19	14	TRBJ1-1	CASNYRVVNTEAFF
TRBV2	13	TRBJ2-7	CASIGLAGREQYF
TRBV29-1	11	TRBJ2-3	CSVPSADTQYF
TRBV2	14	TRBJ2-1	CASSWRDSLNEQFF
TRBV4-2	13	TRBJ2-2	CASSLGGPGELFF
TRBV5-1	14	TRBJ1-1	CASSPGLLNTEAFF
TRBV6-1	13	TRBJ2-3	CASREGVTDTQYF
TRBV15	15	TRBJ1-5	CATSRVDLGNQPQHF
TRBV9	14	TRBJ2-7	CASSPTGLEPEQYF
TRBV25-1	14	TRBJ2-7	CASRNTGGFYEQYF
TRBV29-1	13	TRBJ2-1	CSVGRGTYNEQFF
TRBV2	15	TRBJ2-7	CASSDPDRSPYEQYF
TRBV6-5	13	TRBJ1-2	CASRGVLGYGYTF
TRBV28	15	TRBJ2-3	CASRETGDLGDTQYF
TRBV7-3	14	TRBJ1-2	CASSLGPGLNGYTF
TRBV4-1	15	TRBJ1-1	CASSRGLDRGLSAFF
TRBV28	16	TRBJ1-2	CASRVPSRGRIDGYTF
TRBV25-1	15	TRBJ1-4	CASSPRETTNEKLFF
TRBV18	14	TRBJ2-7	CASSPLRGPYEQYF
TRBV7-6	13	TRBJ2-1	CASSLFSGNEQFF
TRBV5-4	16	TRBJ2-3	CASSLRSGRAADTQYF
TRBV28	14	TRBJ2-1	CASRGTGTLDEQFF
TRBV14	14	TRBJ1-1	CASSPRLRDTEAFF
TRBV18	13	TRBJ1-2	CASSKDSIYGYTF
TRBV19	18	TRBJ2-7	CASSPLHSGLAGSYEQYF
TRBV10-3	12	TRBJ1-1	CATWDRVTEAFF
TRBV5-1	14	TRBJ1-2	CASRGTGGTYGYTF
TRBV6-6	13	TRBJ2-3	CASSRQGTYTQYF
TRBV18	15	TRBJ2-3	CASSPRGDWRDTQYF
TRBV12-5	16	TRBJ2-7	CASGLVHPAGTYEQYF
TRBV11-2	15	TRBJ1-4	CASSLAGIRGEKLFF
TRBV5-3	13	TRBJ2-3	CARSVYRTHTQYF
TRBV10-1	13	TRBJ2-7	CASGSLWDYEQYF
TRBV9	14	TRBJ2-6	CASSPSSGANVLTF
TRBV30	14	TRBJ1-3	CAWSVSLSGNTIYF
TRBV5-6	16	TRBJ2-5	CASSLVSGTGQETQYF
TRBV11-1	14	TRBJ1-1	CASSRGGANTEAFF
TRBV28	16	TRBJ2-7	CASSFSIGTSGSEQYF
TRBV4-1	17	TRBJ2-5	CASSQEWRDRGSETQYF
TRBV5-4	16	TRBJ2-2	CASSPSARQGTGELFF
TRBV28	18	TRBJ2-7	CASSLSAPGLAFIYEQYF
TRBV10-2	14	TRBJ2-7	CASSGDRAAYEQYF
TRBV4-2	15	TRBJ2-7	CASSQDSGSSYEQYF
TRBV5-4	17	TRBJ2-1	CASSFSIGAGPYNEQFF
TRBV6-6	16	TRBJ2-7	CASSRRWAGDSYEQYF
TRBV23-1	19	TRBJ2-7	CASRPPGLAGGTTSYEQYF
TRBV5-4	16	TRBJ2-5	CASSYGRGGPAREQYF